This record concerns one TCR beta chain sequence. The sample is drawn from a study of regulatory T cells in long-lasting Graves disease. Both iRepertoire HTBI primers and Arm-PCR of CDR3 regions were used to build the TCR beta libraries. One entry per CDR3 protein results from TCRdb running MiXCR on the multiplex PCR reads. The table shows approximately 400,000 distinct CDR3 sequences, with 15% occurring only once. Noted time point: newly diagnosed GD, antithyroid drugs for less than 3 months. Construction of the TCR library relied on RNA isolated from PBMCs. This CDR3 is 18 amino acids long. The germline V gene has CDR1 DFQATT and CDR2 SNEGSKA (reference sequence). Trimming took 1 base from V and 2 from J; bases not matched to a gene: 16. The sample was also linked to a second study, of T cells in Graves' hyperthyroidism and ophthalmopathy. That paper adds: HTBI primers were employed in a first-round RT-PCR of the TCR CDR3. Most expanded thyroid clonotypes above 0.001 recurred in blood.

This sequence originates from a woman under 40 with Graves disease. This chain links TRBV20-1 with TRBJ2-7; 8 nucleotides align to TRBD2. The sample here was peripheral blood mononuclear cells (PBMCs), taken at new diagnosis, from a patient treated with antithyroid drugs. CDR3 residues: CSARVFRTEREGPYEQYF. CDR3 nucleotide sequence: TGCAGTGCTAGAGTCTTTAGGACGGAACGGGAGGGACCCTACGAGCAGTACTTC.